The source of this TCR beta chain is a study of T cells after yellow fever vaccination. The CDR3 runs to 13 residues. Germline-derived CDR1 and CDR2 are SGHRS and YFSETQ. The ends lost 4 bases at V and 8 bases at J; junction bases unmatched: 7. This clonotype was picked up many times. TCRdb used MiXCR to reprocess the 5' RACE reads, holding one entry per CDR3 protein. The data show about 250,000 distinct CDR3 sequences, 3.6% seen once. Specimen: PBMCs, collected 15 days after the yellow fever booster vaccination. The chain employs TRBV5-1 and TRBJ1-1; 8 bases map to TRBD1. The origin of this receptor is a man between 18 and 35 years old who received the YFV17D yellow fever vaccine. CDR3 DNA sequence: TGCGCCAGCAGCCCACAAGGACAGGGAGAAGCTTTCTTT. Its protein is CASSPQGQGEAFF.